Listed here are 21 T cell receptor beta chains from one sample, sequenced in a study of radiotherapy plus CTLA-4 blockade in lung cancer (dated by TCRdb to the late 2010s). Receptors were amplified or captured by the immunoSEQ multiplex PCR assay. TCRdb mirrors the immuneACCESS table, restricted to in-frame sequences. Some clones are absent from its copies; in checked studies, under half trace to an unresolved V gene, and the reason for the others is unknown. In this sample the table shows about 46,000 clones, about 76% of which occur a single time. Together, the top ten hold 6.5% to 10% of the sample. The sample consisted of peripheral blood, taken from a patient treated with radiotherapy plus ipilimumab. Every receptor here comes from a human donor with non-small cell lung cancer who had a complete response to radiotherapy plus ipilimumab.

V gene TRBV27 combines with J gene TRBJ2-7, with 10 bases that match TRBD1. This CDR3 is 14 amino acids long. Germline CDR1 reads MNHEY; CDR2 reads SMNVEV (reference sequence). The trim removed 5 bases at V and 6 bases at J, leaving 7 bases unmatched. The CDR3 is CASSRRDRGGEQYF. The CDR3 nucleotides are TGTGCCAGCAGTCGCCGGGACAGGGGAGGCGAGCAGTACTTC.

CDR3 coding DNA: TGTGCCAGCAGTTCCACGACAGCCGGGGAGCTGTTTTTT. Protein: CASSSTTAGELFF. The rearrangement links TRBV27 to TRBJ2-2; perhaps TRBD1 as D (5 bases). The CDR3 runs 13 residues. V was trimmed by 4 bases and J by 6 bases, leaving 9 bases between them. Germline CDR1 MNHEY, CDR2 SMNVEV (reference sequence).

The chain is built from TRBV6-5 and TRBJ1-6, with TRBD1 matching 12 bases. With V trimmed by 0 bases and J by 9 bases, 3 bases remained unmatched. Germline V CDR1 and CDR2: MNHEY, SVGAGI. This CDR3 is built from 16 residues. The CDR3 DNA sequence: TGTGCCAGCAGTTACTCTGGGACAGGGGGCGGTTCACCCCTCCACTTT. It is translated as CASSYSGTGGGSPLHF.

Worth noting for this clone: Additional DNA sequences in this sample encode the identical CDR3. The gene calls are TRBV9 and TRBJ1-3, with D tentatively TRBD1 (5 bases). This CDR3 has 15 amino acids. From germline, CDR1 is SGDLS and CDR2 YYNGEE. Deletions cut 0 bases from V and 2 bases from J, with 9 bases between. The CDR3 DNA reads as TGTGCCAGCAGCGTAGCCTCGGGGGCTGGAAACACCATATATTTT. This codes for CASSVASGAGNTIYF.

J is TRBJ2-3 and V is TRBV6-1; 10 bases fit TRBD2. Trimming took 2 bases from V and 5 from J; bases not matched to a gene: 4. Per the germline V gene, CDR1 is MNHNS and CDR2 is SASEGT. The CDR3 is 15 amino acids. CDR3 region: CASSESGGALDTQYF. CDR3 sequence (DNA): TGTGCCAGCAGTGAAAGCGGGGGGGCCCTAGATACGCAGTATTTT.

This clone was recorded a few times. The chain joins TRBV10-3 to TRBJ1-3; TRBD1 agrees at 9 bases. The CDR3 covers 17 residues. With V trimmed by 6 bases and J by 1 base, 10 bases remained unmatched. The germline V gene encodes CDR1 ENHRY and CDR2 SYGVKD. The CDR3 bases are TGTGCCATCAGCCTTTATGGGACAGGGAGTTCTGGAAACACCATATATTTT. Translated: CAISLYGTGSSGNTIYF.

To note about this clone: The junction departs from germline at one end; a sequencing error may be responsible. The chain carries TRBV30 and TRBJ1-1; D gene unclear. Per the germline V gene, CDR1 is GTSNPN and CDR2 is SVGIG (reference sequence). The CDR3 is 9 amino acids. CDR3 coding DNA: TGTGCCTGGAGCCCAACAGAGATCTTT. Residues: CAWSPTEIF.

The CDR3 DNA is TGTGCCAGCAGTTACTCGGGCGGGACAGCCAATCAGCCCCAGCATTTT. It specifies CASSYSGGTANQPQHF. V and J are TRBV6-5 and TRBJ1-5; 7 nucleotides align to TRBD1. CDR3 length: 16 residues. The V gene's germline CDR1 is MNHEY and CDR2 SVGAGI. V lost 0 bases to trimming and J lost 3 bases; unmatched junction nucleotides: 5.

The J gene is TRBJ1-6, the V gene TRBV19, with 7 bases identical to TRBD1. Trimming cost V 8 bases and J 0 bases; bases outside gene matches: 4. The CDR3 has 15 amino acids. Germline CDR1 and CDR2: LNHDA and SQIVND (reference sequence). The CDR3 region is CASATGSSYNSPLHF. DNA for the CDR3: TGTGCCAGTGCGACAGGGAGCTCCTATAATTCACCCCTCCACTTT.

The V call is TRBV5-8, the J call TRBJ2-5, with 14 bases matching TRBD2. Trimming at V came to 5 bases and at J to 4 bases, leaving 4 bases not matched to a gene. Germline CDR1 is SGHTS and CDR2 is YDEGEE. The CDR3 is 15 amino acids. The CDR3 sequence: CASRAGTSGGETQYF. The CDR3 region has the DNA TGTGCCAGCAGGGCCGGGACTAGCGGGGGAGAGACCCAGTACTTC.

V is TRBV10-1 and J is TRBJ2-2, with 8 bases aligning to TRBD1. Losses at the gene ends were 4 bases for V and 1 base for J; bases not matched to a gene: 2. This CDR3 has 15 amino acids. CDR1 is WNHNN and CDR2 is SYGVQD in the germline V gene (reference sequence). CDR3 in amino acids: CASSVGTGNTGELFF. CDR3 bases: TGCGCCAGCAGTGTGGGGACAGGGAACACCGGGGAGCTGTTTTTT.

V is TRBV6-6 and J is TRBJ2-3, with D uncertain. This CDR3 is built from 13 residues. The germline CDR1 and CDR2 sequences are MNHNY and SVGAGI (reference sequence). Trimming stripped 6 bases from V and 3 bases from J, with 10 bases between. CDR3 amino acids: CASSFTLTDTQYF. The CDR3 DNA reads TGTGCCAGCAGCTTCACACTAACAGATACGCAGTATTTT.

The rearrangement uses TRBV5-6 and TRBJ1-4; TRBD1 matches 8 bases. This CDR3 region has 14 residues. J was trimmed by 8 bases and V by 4 bases; bases with no gene match: 7. CDR1 is SGHDT and CDR2 is YYEEEE in the germline V gene. DNA for the CDR3: TGTGCCAGCAGCCCTTCCGCAGGGGGCGAAAAACTGTTTTTT. It codes for CASSPSAGGEKLFF.

Concerning this clone: Other nucleotide sequences from this sample produce the same CDR3. The CDR3 here is CASSPGGVTEAFF. The CDR3 coding sequence is TGTGCCAGCAGCCCGGGGGGTGTCACTGAAGCTTTCTTT. The chain employs TRBV27 and TRBJ1-1; weak D call: TRBD1 (5 bases). This CDR3 has 13 amino acids. Germline V CDR1 and CDR2: MNHEY, SMNVEV (reference sequence). V lost 6 bases, J lost 4 bases, and 12 bases lay in between.

The chain couples TRBV15 to TRBJ2-2; tentatively, D is TRBD1 (5 bases). The CDR3 has 13 residues. Germline V lookup: CDR1 LNHNV, CDR2 YYDKDF (reference sequence). With 11 bases removed from V and 0 bases from J, the gap between germline ends came to 10 bases. The CDR3 coding sequence is TGTGCCGCTTCGGACACGAACACCGGGGAGCTGTTTTTT. This codes for CAASDTNTGELFF.

The chain carries TRBV29-1 and TRBJ1-3; TRBD1 aligns across 7 bases. J was trimmed by 2 bases and V by 3 bases; bases with no gene match: 7. Per germline, CDR1 SQVTM and CDR2 ANQGSEA. There are 15 residues in the CDR3. The CDR3 bases are TGCAGCGTTGACGAGACAGGGACCACTGGAAACACCATATATTTT. It yields the protein CSVDETGTTGNTIYF.

The chain uses TRBV4-3 and TRBJ1-3, with no clear D. V lost 1 base, J lost 0 bases, and 10 bases lay in between. Germline V gene data show CDR1 as LGHNA and CDR2 as YSLEER. The CDR3 loop spans 16 amino acids. CDR3 sequence: CASSQAAAGSGNTIYF. The DNA for the CDR3 is TGCGCCAGCAGCCAAGCGGCGGCTGGCTCTGGAAACACCATATATTTT.

Written as DNA, the CDR3 is TGTGCCAGCAGGCAGGGCGATTCACCCCTCCACTTT. Its translation is CASRQGDSPLHF. The chain is built from TRBV6-5 and TRBJ1-6; tentative D call: TRBD1 (5 bases). The CDR3 has 12 amino acids. Germline V gene lookup returns CDR1 MNHEY and CDR2 SVGAGI. V shed 6 bases and J shed 8 bases, with 8 bases lying between them.

V is TRBV7-9 and J is TRBJ2-7; 10 positions agree with TRBD1. From germline, CDR1 is SEHNR and CDR2 FQNEAQ (reference sequence). The ends lost 5 bases at V and 7 bases at J; junction bases unmatched: 5. The CDR3 extends over 13 amino acids. CDR3 bases: TGTGCCAGCAGCCGACAGGGGGCGCGGGAGCAGTACGTC. This encodes CASSRQGAREQYV.

This clone was picked up one time. The chain is built from TRBV2 and TRBJ2-3; TRBD2 matches at 7 bases. The CDR3 has 15 amino acids. The V gene end was trimmed by 4 bases and the J gene end by 1 base; junction bases not matched to a gene: 5. CDR1 SNHLY and CDR2 FYNNEI come from the germline V gene. CDR3 protein: CASSVLAGRTDTQYF. In DNA, the CDR3 is TGTGCCAGCAGTGTGTTAGCGGGTCGCACAGATACGCAGTATTTT.

This clone was detected a few times. J is TRBJ1-4 and V is TRBV5-6; 7 positions agree with TRBD1. There are 14 residues in the CDR3. V lost 4 bases, J lost 5 bases, and 5 bases stayed unmatched. Per the germline V gene, CDR1 is SGHDT and CDR2 is YYEEEE. The DNA of the CDR3 is TGTGCCAGCAGCGGGGACAGAATAAATGAAAAACTGTTTTTT. Its protein product is CASSGDRINEKLFF.